These 2 T cell receptor beta chains share one sample of origin, sequenced in a study of Graves' ophthalmopathy and Graves' hyperthyroidism. RNA transcripts yielded amplified TCR beta CDR3 regions. HTBI-primed first-round RT-PCR preceded second-round multiplex PCR. TCRdb reprocessed the multiplex PCR reads with MiXCR, giving one entry per CDR3 protein. The data hold roughly 500,000 distinct CDR3 sequences, with under 15% observed a single time. Sequencing was done on a sample of blood. The receptors originated from a woman aged 25-40 years with Graves' ophthalmopathy.

In its sample, this clonotype was seen many times. The V gene is TRBV27, the J gene TRBJ2-2, with a weak D call TRBD2 (6 bases). The CDR3 extends over 16 amino acids. Looked up from germline, CDR1 is MNHEY and CDR2 is SMNVEV (reference sequence). Trimming removed 2 bases at V and 2 bases at J, with 12 bases between. CDR3 in DNA: TGTGCCAGCAGTTTACTCAGCGGGTCTAACACCGGGGAGCTGTTTTTT. The encoded protein is CASSLLSGSNTGELFF.

The chain has TRBV29-1 and TRBJ2-4, with a weak D call TRBD1 (5 bases). The germline V gene has CDR1 SQVTM and CDR2 ANQGSEA. The CDR3 covers 14 residues. V was pared by 0 bases and J by 7 bases, with 13 bases between. The CDR3 region is CSVEDQQEKNIQYF. CDR3 in DNA: TGCAGCGTTGAAGATCAACAGGAGAAGAACATTCAGTACTTC.